This TCR beta chain was documented in a study of cytomegalovirus exposure and HLA in healthy donors. Overall study context: Drawn from HLA-typed donors, approximately 86 million unique TCRs were held in an early data release.

Participants comprised healthy donors of bone marrow. Findings of the study overall: Sequencing likely caused a cluster of highly shared sequence variants.

The sample holds a few counts of this clone. Its antigen is undetermined. 13 Jbeta primers and 60 Vbeta primers were used for the PCR. Method: immunoSEQ multiplex PCR; TCRdb's copy keeps in-frame clones and lacks some. Of around 120,000 clones listed, 55% to 65% are singletons. This receptor was obtained from a man aged 25 to 45 in good health and CMV-seropositive. The sample taken for sequencing was PBMCs.

The CDR3 here is CASSNHTITGSSGNTIYF. For the CDR3, the DNA is TGTGCCAGCAGCAACCACACAATTACAGGAAGCTCTGGAAACACCATATATTTT. The V call is TRBV21-1, the J call TRBJ1-3; the table names TRBD1, a call not compared with the DNA. TRBV21-1 is a known pseudogene. The length of the CDR3 is 18 residues.